This T cell receptor (beta chain) was identified in a study of cytomegalovirus exposure and HLA in healthy donors. Whole-study results and caveats: Some segments of the V type, notably TRBV6-2 and TRBV6-3, were excluded as indistinguishable.

The primer mix had 60 Vbeta and 13 Jbeta primers. The data were produced by immunoSEQ multiplex PCR, yet TCRdb's version contains in-frame clones alone and is incomplete. The sample lists under 200,000 clones, around three quarters seen once, with more than 2% in the top ten. The length of the CDR3 is 14 residues. CDR1 and CDR2 from the germline V gene are MDHEN and SYDVKM. The junction had 3 bases not matched to a gene; V was cut back by 5 bases and J by 0 bases. Notes on this clone: Its antigen remains unknown.

V gene TRBV28 combines with J gene TRBJ1-1; 7 bases map to TRBD1. Input material: PBMCs. This sequence originates from a man aged 45-65 years in good health and CMV-seropositive. CDR3 nucleotides: TGTGCCAGCAGTACAGGGGCCTTGAACACTGAAGCTTTCTTT. Residues: CASSTGALNTEAFF.